This T cell receptor (beta chain) derives from a study of response to subunit inactivated influenza vaccine. Study-level points and caveats: Only a handful of new T cells, the authors suggested, are recruited with each seasonal influenza vaccination.

TCRdb re-derived calls from the RT-PCR reads in MiXCR, one entry per CDR3 protein. The repertoire has hundreds of thousands of distinct CDR3 sequences, roughly 15% of them found once; the top ten carry roughly 7.2%. A few counts support this clonotype. The target antigen is unknown. CDR1 and CDR2 (germline): LGHNA, YSLEER. CDR3 size: 18 residues. V shed 1 base and J 4 bases; nucleotides not matched to a gene: 12. The gene calls are TRBV4-3 and TRBJ2-3, with 9 bases matching TRBD2. The sequencing used PBMCs from blood, collected approximately 15 days before vaccination. This receptor was identified in a man aged 45-65 years who received an inactivated influenza vaccine. CDR3 nucleotide sequence: TGCGCCAGCAGCCAAGGAGGCGGGGGGGCCGTATCAGCAGATACGCAGTATTTT. This gives the protein CASSQGGGGAVSADTQYF.